This record covers a single T cell receptor (beta chain). In germline, CDR1 is MNHEY, CDR2 SMNVEV (reference sequence). The CDR3 loop spans 14 amino acids. Unmatched junction bases numbered 10, after V lost 5 bases and J lost 8 bases. The assay was immunoSEQ multiplex PCR, and TCRdb's table has in-frame clones only and misses some. The data contain just over 15,000 clones, just over 90% of them seen just once; the ten biggest clones take up over 10%. These data belong to a study of Tregs in tolerant kidney transplant recipients. The TCR comes from a human donor in good health. The rearrangement uses TRBV27 and TRBJ1-2; TRBD1 aligns across 8 bases. The sequenced material came from CD8+ T cells from blood. CDR3 region: CASSPGTGTGGYTF. The CDR3 DNA reads TGTGCCAGCAGTCCAGGGACCGGGACAGGCGGCTACACCTTC.